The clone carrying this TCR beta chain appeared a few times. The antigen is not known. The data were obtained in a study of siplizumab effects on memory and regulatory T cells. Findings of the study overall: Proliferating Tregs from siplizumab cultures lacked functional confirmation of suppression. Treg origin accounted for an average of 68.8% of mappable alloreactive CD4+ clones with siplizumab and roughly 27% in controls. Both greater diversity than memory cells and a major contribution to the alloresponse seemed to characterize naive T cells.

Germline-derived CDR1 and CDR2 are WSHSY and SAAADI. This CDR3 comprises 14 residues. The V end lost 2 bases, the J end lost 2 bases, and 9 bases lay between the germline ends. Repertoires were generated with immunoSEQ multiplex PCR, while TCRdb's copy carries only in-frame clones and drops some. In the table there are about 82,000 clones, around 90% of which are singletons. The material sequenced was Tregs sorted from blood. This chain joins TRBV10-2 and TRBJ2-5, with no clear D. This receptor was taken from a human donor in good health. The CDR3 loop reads CASSETQVQETQYF. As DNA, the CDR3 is TGCGCCAGCAGTGAGACCCAGGTACAAGAGACCCAGTACTTC.